The 11 T cell receptor beta chains given below trace back to one sample, sequenced in a study of blood T cell repertoires in COVID-19. The method was immunoSEQ multiplex PCR; TCRdb's version includes in-frame clones alone and lacks a portion of them. The sample has 180,000 or so clones; around 83% are singletons. The sample taken for sequencing was PBMCs or T cells enriched from blood (not recorded which). The receptors were sampled from a middle-aged man who had recovered from COVID-19.

V usage is TRBV11-3 and J usage is TRBJ2-1; 7 bases map to TRBD2. Germline V gene lookup returns CDR1 SGHNT and CDR2 YENEEA. The CDR3 runs 14 residues. J gave up 0 bases and V 4 bases, and 0 bases lay outside the gene matches. CDR3 DNA sequence: TGTGCCAGCAGCTCGGGAGGCTCCTACAATGAGCAGTTCTTC. Translated, it gives CASSSGGSYNEQFF. Complete variable domain (other parts from reference TRBV11-3 and TRBJ2-1): EAGVVQSPRYKIIEKKQPVAFWCNPISGHNTLYWYLQNLGQGPELLIRYENEEAVDDSQLPKDRFSAERLKGVDSTLKIQPAELGDSAVYLCASSSGGSYNEQFFGPGTRLTVL.

The chain uses TRBV6-5 and TRBJ2-3; D is ambiguous. There are 10 residues in the CDR3. Trimming removed 7 bases from V and 8 bases from J, with 7 bases in between. CDR1 and CDR2 from the germline V gene are MNHEY and SVGAGI. The CDR3 coding sequence is TGTGCCAGCATGTCCGGTACGCAGTATTTT. The encoded protein is CASMSGTQYF.

The J gene is TRBJ1-2, the V gene TRBV5-6; a weak D match, TRBD1 (5 bases). CDR1 and CDR2 (germline): SGHDT, YYEEEE. Trimming left V 4 bases short and J 5 bases short, with 9 bases between. The CDR3 length is 12 residues. The CDR3 loop reads CASSPDRYGYTF. The CDR3 bases are TGTGCCAGCAGCCCCGACAGATATGGCTACACCTTC.

The rearrangement joins TRBV2 to TRBJ1-1, with D uncertain. With 4 bases removed from V and 5 bases from J, the gap between germline ends came to 14 bases. Looked up from germline, CDR1 is SNHLY and CDR2 is FYNNEI. The CDR3 is 14 amino acids. CDR3 DNA sequence: TGTGCCAGCAGTGTGGAGTCAACGGGAACTGAAGCTTTCTTT. As protein: CASSVESTGTEAFF.

The sample holds many counts of this clone. This chain uses TRBV2 with TRBJ1-1; D not certain. Trimming stripped 4 bases from V and 10 bases from J, with 4 bases between. The CDR3 extends over 9 amino acids. CDR1 and CDR2 (germline): SNHLY, FYNNEI. For the CDR3, the DNA is TGTGCCAGCAGTGGAGGAGCTTTCTTT. This sequence encodes CASSGGAFF.

This clone was observed once. This sequence joins TRBV5-4 and TRBJ1-1, with D unresolved. V was pared by 4 bases and J by 0 bases, with 4 bases between. Germline CDR1 SGHNT, CDR2 YYREEE (reference sequence). This CDR3 is 12 amino acids long. CDR3 sequence: CASSQMNTEAFF. The CDR3 region has the DNA TGTGCCAGCAGCCAAATGAACACTGAAGCTTTCTTT.

The V call is TRBV11-2, the J call TRBJ2-7; D not certain. This CDR3 spans 14 amino acids. Trimming pared 2 bases from V and 1 base from J, leaving 9 bases between. Per germline, CDR1 SGHAT and CDR2 FQNNGV. The CDR3 spells CASSLSVGSYEQYF. Here the CDR3 DNA reads TGTGCCAGCAGCTTAAGTGTCGGTTCCTACGAGCAGTACTTC.

The rearrangement joins TRBV28 to TRBJ2-7, with D unclear. Per germline, CDR1 MDHEN and CDR2 SYDVKM. The CDR3 totals 14 residues. Trimming removed 1 base from V and 6 bases from J, with 13 bases in between. CDR3 coding DNA: TGTGCCAGCAGTTTATACCCCCATTTGGCCGAGCAGTACTTC. Protein: CASSLYPHLAEQYF.

The J gene is TRBJ2-1, the V gene TRBV21-1; the D call TRBD2 from the table was never checked on the DNA. TRBV21-1 is described as a pseudogene. The CDR3 contains 20 residues. CDR3 loop: CASSKELASGGLPGGHEQFF. For the CDR3, the DNA is TGTGCCAGCAGCAAAGAGTTAGCTAGCGGGGGCCTCCCGGGTGGTCATGAGCAGTTCTTC.

This clone has a single count. The genes are TRBV5-8 and TRBJ1-1, with D possibly TRBD1 on 6 matching bases. The CDR3 totals 13 residues. V lost 4 bases, J lost 8 bases, and 15 bases lay in between. Germline CDR1 is SGHTS and CDR2 is YDEGEE. CDR3 DNA sequence: TGTGCCAGCAGCCCCCCCCTAGGGGGAGAAGCTTTCTTT. Translating it yields CASSPPLGGEAFF.

The gene calls are TRBV27 and TRBJ1-6, with 7 bases matching TRBD1. The CDR3 runs 18 residues. The V segment lost 1 base and the J segment 8 bases; nucleotides outside the gene matches: 14. CDR1 is MNHEY, CDR2 SMNVEV, per germline (reference sequence). DNA for the CDR3: TGTGCCAGCAGTTTATTCTATCCGCGGGGACAGATGGATTCACCCCTCCACTTT. Amino acid sequence: CASSLFYPRGQMDSPLHF.